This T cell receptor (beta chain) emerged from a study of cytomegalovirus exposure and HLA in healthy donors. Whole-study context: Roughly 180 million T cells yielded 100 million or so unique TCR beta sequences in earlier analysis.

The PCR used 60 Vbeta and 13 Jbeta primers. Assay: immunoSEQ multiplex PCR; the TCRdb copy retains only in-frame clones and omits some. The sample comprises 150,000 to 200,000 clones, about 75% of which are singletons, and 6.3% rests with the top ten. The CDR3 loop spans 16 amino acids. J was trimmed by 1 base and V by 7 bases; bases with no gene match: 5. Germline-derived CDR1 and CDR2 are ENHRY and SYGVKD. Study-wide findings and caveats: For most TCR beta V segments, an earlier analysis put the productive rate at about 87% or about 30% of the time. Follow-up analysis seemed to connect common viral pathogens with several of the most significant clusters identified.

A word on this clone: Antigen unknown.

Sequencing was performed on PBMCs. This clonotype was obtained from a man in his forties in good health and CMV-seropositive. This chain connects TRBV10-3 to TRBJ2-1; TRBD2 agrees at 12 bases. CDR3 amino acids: CAINSGTSGSYNEQFF. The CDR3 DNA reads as TGTGCCATCAATAGCGGGACTAGCGGGTCCTACAATGAGCAGTTCTTC.